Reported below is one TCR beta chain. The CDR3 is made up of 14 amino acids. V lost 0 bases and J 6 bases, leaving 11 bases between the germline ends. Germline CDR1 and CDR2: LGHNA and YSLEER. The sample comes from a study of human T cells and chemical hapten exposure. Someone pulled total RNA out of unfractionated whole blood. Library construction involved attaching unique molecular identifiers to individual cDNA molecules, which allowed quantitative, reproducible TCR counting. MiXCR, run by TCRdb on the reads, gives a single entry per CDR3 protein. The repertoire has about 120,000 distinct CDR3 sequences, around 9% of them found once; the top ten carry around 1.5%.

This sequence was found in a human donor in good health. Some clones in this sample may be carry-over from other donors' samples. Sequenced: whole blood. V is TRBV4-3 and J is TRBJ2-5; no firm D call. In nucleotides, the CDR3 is TGCGCCAGCAGCCAAGATGTAGTTGAAAAGACCCAGTACTTC. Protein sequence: CASSQDVVEKTQYF.